Below, 18 T cell receptor beta chains from the same sample are listed, as sequenced in a study of Ad26.COV2.S vaccination and SARS-CoV-2 variants. Treatment: around 19 received Ad26.COV2.S at low or high dose, single or two shots; roughly 5 received placebo; per-sample allocation not given. All samples were drawn on day 63, counting from the first vaccine or placebo injection. The repertoire was sequenced with immunoSEQ multiplex PCR; TCRdb's copy has only in-frame clones and lacks some. The sample carries roughly 250,000 clones, around 85% recorded once. Source: peripheral blood, taken in a trial of Ad26.COV2.S vaccine versus placebo. The receptors originated from a person between 18 and 65 years old who received the Ad26.COV2.S COVID-19 vaccine or a placebo.

The chain uses TRBV3-1 (or the pseudogene TRBV3-2) and TRBJ2-1; D gene unclear. V lost 3 bases to trimming and J lost 3 bases, with 18 bases between them. CDR1 and CDR2 (germline): LGHDT, YNNKEL (reference sequence). The CDR3 contains 17 residues. The DNA for the CDR3 is TGTGCCAGCAGCCACAGCCAAACCCCGAGATACTACAATGAGCAGTTCTTC. Translation: CASSHSQTPRYYNEQFF.

V is TRBV4-2 and J is TRBJ1-2, with D unresolved. The CDR3 length is 13 residues. Looked up from germline, CDR1 is LGHNA and CDR2 is YNFKEQ. Trimming shortened V by 0 bases and J by 2 bases, and 4 bases separated the two germline ends. This chain's CDR3 is CASSQDRNYGYTF. Written as DNA, the CDR3 is TGTGCCAGCAGCCAAGACAGGAACTATGGCTACACCTTC.

The genes are TRBV6-5 and TRBJ2-6; D perhaps matches TRBD2 (6 bases). This CDR3 has 14 residues. Per the germline V gene, CDR1 is MNHEY and CDR2 is SVGAGI. V was cut by 7 bases and J by 7 bases, with 14 bases left in between. The CDR3 coding sequence is TGTGCCAGCACTAGGAGGGGAGGAGCCAACGTCCTGACTTTC. Its protein product is CASTRRGGANVLTF.

CDR3 nucleotide sequence: TGTGCCAGCAGCCGATCTGGCGGGGGGGCTTTAGATACGCAGTATTTT. Its protein product is CASSRSGGGALDTQYF. The V gene is TRBV7-3, the J gene TRBJ2-3; 9 positions match TRBD2. The V gene's germline CDR1 is SGHTA and CDR2 FQGTGA. The CDR3 loop spans 16 amino acids. V shed 5 bases, J shed 5 bases, and the junction held 11 bases outside the gene matches.

The V and J genes are TRBV4-3 and TRBJ2-7; weak D call: TRBD2 (7 bases). The V gene's germline CDR1 is LGHNA and CDR2 YSLEER. The CDR3 sequence is 16 residues long. V was cut by 4 bases and J by 0 bases, with 16 bases left in between. The CDR3 DNA reads as TGCGCCAGCAGCCCTGGGGCGGGGGCGAGCTCCTACGAGCAGTACTTC. It codes for CASSPGAGASSYEQYF.

This sequence joins TRBV18 and TRBJ1-1; the match to TRBD1 covers 9 bases. V shed 4 bases, J shed 5 bases, and the junction held 8 bases outside the gene matches. The length of the CDR3 is 15 residues. CDR1 and CDR2 from the germline V gene are KGHSH and LQKENI. CDR3 DNA sequence: TGTGCCAGCTCACAGGGACAGGGAGGGATTACTGAAGCTTTCTTT. This encodes CASSQGQGGITEAFF.

V and J are TRBV5-1 and TRBJ1-1, with unresolved D. Germline-derived CDR1 and CDR2 are SGHRS and YFSETQ. CDR3 size: 18 residues. Between the trimmed V and J ends, which lost 1 base and 1 base, there was a span of 20 bases. CDR3 region: CASSLLVNAIGPNTEAFF. The CDR3 DNA reads as TGCGCCAGCAGCTTGCTTGTCAACGCTATTGGCCCGAACACTGAAGCTTTCTTT.

V gene TRBV4-2 combines with J gene TRBJ1-5; D remains ambiguous. There are 12 residues in the CDR3. The germline CDR1 and CDR2 sequences are LGHNA and YNFKEQ. V was shortened by 0 bases and J by 6 bases, with 3 bases between the two germline ends. CDR3 in amino acids: CASSQDGQPQHF. In nucleotides, the CDR3 is TGTGCCAGCAGCCAAGATGGTCAGCCCCAGCATTTT.

This clone was detected only once. The chain has TRBV4-1 and TRBJ2-7; TRBD1 might be the D (6 bases). Germline lookup yields CDR1 MGHRA and CDR2 YSYEKL. V lost 7 bases and J lost 6, with 10 bases in between. CDR3 length: 11 residues. Here the CDR3 reads CASKQGGEQYF. The CDR3, as DNA: TGCGCCAGCAAACAGGGTGGCGAGCAGTACTTC.

This chain joins TRBV19 and TRBJ2-1; D unclear. The CDR3 has 14 residues. Trimming cost V 6 bases and J 4 bases, with 13 bases left between them. The germline gives CDR1 LNHDA, CDR2 SQIVND (reference sequence). CDR3 sequence: CASRFTEPYNEQFF. The CDR3 DNA is TGTGCCAGTAGGTTCACGGAACCTTACAATGAGCAGTTCTTC.

This clone was found once. The rearrangement uses TRBV5-1 and TRBJ1-3, with 7 positions matching TRBD1. From germline, CDR1 is SGHRS and CDR2 YFSETQ. CDR3 length: 16 amino acids. J was trimmed by 3 bases and V by 4 bases; bases with no gene match: 10. In DNA, the CDR3 is TGCGCCAGCAGCCCTCAGGGGGAGGTCTATGGAAACACCATATATTTT. Translated: CASSPQGEVYGNTIYF.

This clone appeared a few times. V and J are TRBV5-5 and TRBJ2-7; D is possibly TRBD1 (5 bases). Trimming cost V 0 bases and J 0 bases, with 13 bases left between them. This CDR3 comprises 16 residues. Germline V gives CDR1 SGHKS, CDR2 YYEKEE (reference sequence). The CDR3 region has the DNA TGTGCCAGCAGCTTGGCTATCAGGGCTCCCTCCTACGAGCAGTACGTC. It translates to CASSLAIRAPSYEQYV.

On this clone: Other DNA variants within this sample encode the same CDR3. The chain has TRBV18 and TRBJ1-1; 8 bases map to TRBD1. Trimming at V came to 3 bases and at J to 2 bases, leaving 2 bases not matched to a gene. The CDR3 runs to 14 residues. Germline V lookup: CDR1 KGHSH, CDR2 LQKENI. CDR3 amino acids: CASSPQGANTEAFF. The CDR3 DNA reads as TGTGCCAGCTCACCGCAGGGGGCTAACACTGAAGCTTTCTTT.

This clone was seen once. The V gene is TRBV28, the J gene TRBJ2-7, with a weak D call TRBD2 (5 bases). The CDR3 runs 14 residues. The germline V and J ends were trimmed by 2 bases and 3 bases, with 11 bases remaining between them. In germline, CDR1 is MDHEN, CDR2 SYDVKM. CDR3 region: CASSLGVRGYEQYF. CDR3 DNA sequence: TGTGCCAGCAGTTTAGGGGTTCGGGGCTACGAGCAGTACTTC. Together with reference TRBV28 and TRBJ2-7, the CDR3 gives the full variable domain: DVKVTQSSRYLVKRTGEKVFLECVQDMDHENMFWYRQDPGLGLRLIYFSYDVKMKEKGDIPEGYSVSREKKERFSLILESASTNQTSMYLCASSLGVRGYEQYFGPGTRLTVT.

As concerns this clone: Relative to the germline gene, one junction end is altered; a read error may explain this. The rearrangement uses TRBV7-9 and TRBJ2-7; D might be TRBD2 (6 bases). Per the germline V gene, CDR1 is SEHNR and CDR2 is FQNEAQ (reference sequence). The CDR3 totals 13 residues. In DNA, the CDR3 is TGTGCCAGCACCTTAGGTTGGGGGGACGAGCAGTACTTC. Translation gives CASTLGWGDEQYF.

This chain links TRBV7-2 with TRBJ2-3; 8 bases align to TRBD2. V was clipped by 5 bases and J by 3 bases; unmatched bases: 7. The CDR3 has 15 amino acids. Germline CDR1 is SGHTA and CDR2 is FQGNSA. The CDR3 DNA sequence: TGTGCCAGCAGCCCCACCGCGGGAGGAACAGATACGCAGTATTTT. Translated: CASSPTAGGTDTQYF.

The rearrangement links TRBV7-2 to TRBJ1-2, with D perhaps matching TRBD1 (5 bases). Germline-derived CDR1 and CDR2 are SGHTA and FQGNSA. The V and J ends lost 0 bases and 4 bases respectively, with 15 bases between them. The CDR3 runs to 16 residues. CDR3 amino acids: CASSLALLRQSYGYTF. CDR3 nucleotides: TGTGCCAGCAGCTTAGCGCTACTTCGACAGAGCTATGGCTACACCTTC. Full variable domain (missing parts from reference TRBV7-2 and TRBJ1-2): GAGVSQSPSNKVTEKGKDVELRCDPISGHTALYWYRQSLGQGLEFLIYFQGNSAPDKSGLPSDRFSAERTGGSVSTLTIQRTQQEDSAVYLCASSLALLRQSYGYTFGSGTRLTVV.

This rearrangement joins TRBV25-1 to TRBJ2-2; D might be TRBD1 (5 bases). CDR1 and CDR2 from the germline V gene are MGHDK and SYGVNS. Trimming removed 6 bases at V and 6 bases at J, with 5 bases between. The CDR3 covers 11 residues. The DNA for the CDR3 is TGTGCCAGCAGGGGGCCCGGGGAGCTGTTTTTT. Translating it yields CASRGPGELFF.